The 26 T cell receptor beta chains given below trace back to one sample, sequenced in a study of blood T cell repertoires in COVID-19. This table comes from immunoSEQ multiplex PCR, and its TCRdb copy is limited to in-frame clones, with some not included. The repertoire holds roughly 320,000 clones, nearly 90% seen once, with approximately 1.8% in the top ten. The sequencing sample was made of peripheral blood. Receptors were obtained from a woman aged 25 to 45 with COVID-19, enrolled during active disease.

The chain couples TRBV5-1 to TRBJ1-2, with a tentative D call TRBD1 (6 bases). The CDR3 is made up of 14 amino acids. Germline lookup yields CDR1 SGHRS and CDR2 YFSETQ. Between the trimmed V and J ends, which lost 4 bases and 0 bases, there was a span of 10 bases. DNA of the CDR3: TGCGCCAGCAGCCCCGGACAGTCTAACTATGGCTACACCTTC. Its protein is CASSPGQSNYGYTF.

The chain is built from TRBV7-9 and TRBJ1-1; possibly TRBD1 for D (6 bases). This CDR3 has 13 residues. Deletions cut 5 bases from V and 3 bases from J, with 10 bases between. CDR1 is SEHNR and CDR2 is FQNEAQ in the germline V gene (reference sequence). The CDR3 here is CASSPGAYTEAFF. CDR3 nucleotide sequence: TGTGCCAGCAGCCCAGGGGCATACACTGAAGCTTTCTTT.

V gene TRBV6-5 combines with J gene TRBJ1-2; TRBD1 is a possible D gene (5 bases). The ends were cut back, 7 bases at V and 6 bases at J, with 18 bases in the middle. The CDR3 is 14 residues long. Germline-derived CDR1 and CDR2 are MNHEY and SVGAGI. DNA of the CDR3: TGTGCCAGCACCTCCCGGGGGGGTAGTGATGGCTACACCTTC. Its protein is CASTSRGGSDGYTF.

The chain joins TRBV2 to TRBJ2-1; 10 bases align to TRBD2. The germline gives CDR1 SNHLY, CDR2 FYNNEI. The CDR3 extends over 14 amino acids. J was trimmed by 4 bases and V by 7 bases; bases with no gene match: 4. CDR3: CASKKRGGYNEQFF. The DNA for the CDR3 is TGTGCCAGCAAGAAGCGGGGGGGTTACAATGAGCAGTTCTTC. Full variable domain (missing parts from reference TRBV2 and TRBJ2-1): EPEVTQTPSHQVTQMGQEVILRCVPISNHLYFYWYRQILGQKVEFLVSFYNNEISEKSEIFDDQFSVERPDGSNFTLKIRSTKLEDSAMYFCASKKRGGYNEQFFGPGTRLTVL.

V gene TRBV12-3 or TRBV12-4 combines with J gene TRBJ1-2; D gene unclear. This CDR3 is built from 11 residues. The V end lost 2 bases, the J end lost 8 bases, and 6 bases lay between the germline ends. In DNA, the CDR3 is TGTGCCAGCAGTTTAAACGGGGGCTACACCTTC. Amino acids: CASSLNGGYTF.

This chain uses TRBV5-6 with TRBJ2-2; tentative D call: TRBD1 (5 bases). CDR1 is SGHDT and CDR2 is YYEEEE in the germline V gene. Deletions cut 0 bases from V and 4 bases from J, with 10 bases between. CDR3 length equals 15 residues. The CDR3 reads CASSLGTYSTGELFF. DNA of the CDR3: TGTGCCAGCAGCTTGGGGACATATTCCACCGGGGAGCTGTTTTTT.

V and J are TRBV4-2 and TRBJ1-5; D is undetermined. The CDR3 covers 15 residues. Germline CDR1 reads LGHNA; CDR2 reads YNFKEQ. V was pared by 2 bases and J by 7 bases, with 15 bases between. The CDR3 DNA follows: TGTGCCAGCAGCCAATTTCGAGGTGCGGAGCAGCCCCAGCATTTT. It yields the protein CASSQFRGAEQPQHF.

The rearrangement links TRBV6-2 or TRBV6-3 to TRBJ1-4, with no clear D. Germline assignment: CDR1 MNHEY and CDR2 SVGEGT. The germline V and J ends were trimmed by 4 bases and 0 bases, with 6 bases remaining between them. This CDR3 has 14 residues. CDR3 loop: CASSSESTNEKLFF. CDR3 nucleotides: TGTGCCAGCAGTTCCGAGTCAACTAATGAAAAACTGTTTTTT.

The chain uses TRBV6-5 and TRBJ2-5, with a possible D match to TRBD2 (5 bases). In germline, CDR1 is MNHEY, CDR2 SVGAGI. The CDR3 spans 16 residues. Trimming took 0 bases from V and 4 from J, leaving 15 bases between them. DNA for the CDR3: TGTGCCAGCAGTTACTCGGCGTCGGCTAGCCCAGAGACCCAGTACTTC. It specifies CASSYSASASPETQYF.

The chain uses TRBV27 and TRBJ1-5; the D is unclear. From germline, CDR1 is MNHEY and CDR2 SMNVEV (reference sequence). V was clipped by 0 bases and J by 0 bases, with 3 bases between them. The length of the CDR3 is 14 residues. The CDR3, as DNA: TGTGCCAGCAGTTTATCCTCTAGCAATCAGCCCCAGCATTTT. This encodes CASSLSSSNQPQHF.

This clone was recorded once. The genes are TRBV4-2 and TRBJ2-1, with 7 bases identical to TRBD1. The junction had 2 bases not matched to a gene; V was cut back by 4 bases and J by 2 bases. This CDR3 has 14 residues. The germline V gene has CDR1 LGHNA and CDR2 YNFKEQ. The CDR3: CASSRGQTYNEQFF. The DNA for the CDR3 is TGTGCCAGCAGCCGGGGACAGACCTACAATGAGCAGTTCTTC.

The chain has TRBV5-1 and TRBJ2-5; D gene uncertain. The CDR3 contains 11 residues. Germline V gene data show CDR1 as SGHRS and CDR2 as YFSETQ. V lost 0 bases and J 8 bases, leaving 5 bases between the germline ends. CDR3 sequence: CASSLDTTQYF. CDR3 sequence (DNA): TGCGCCAGCAGCTTGGACACAACCCAGTACTTC. The variable domain in full, with the rest retrieved from reference TRBV5-1 and TRBJ2-5, is KAGVTQTPRYLIKTRGQQVTLSCSPISGHRSVSWYQQTPGQGLQFLFEYFSETQRNKGNFPGRFSGRQFSNSRSEMNVSTLELGDSALYLCASSLDTTQYFGPGTRLLVL.

The chain combines TRBV2 with TRBJ1-1, with D perhaps matching TRBD1 (5 bases). In germline, CDR1 is SNHLY, CDR2 FYNNEI. Trimming took 7 bases from V and 1 from J, leaving 13 bases between them. CDR3 size: 14 residues. CDR3 coding DNA: TGTGCCAGCAAAAGGGGAGGGCAGAACACTGAAGCTTTCTTT. Translating gives CASKRGGQNTEAFF. Drawing the rest from reference TRBV2 and TRBJ1-1, the complete variable domain is EPEVTQTPSHQVTQMGQEVILRCVPISNHLYFYWYRQILGQKVEFLVSFYNNEISEKSEIFDDQFSVERPDGSNFTLKIRSTKLEDSAMYFCASKRGGQNTEAFFGQGTRLTVV.

The chain recombines TRBV6-1 with TRBJ2-5; a weak D match, TRBD1 (6 bases). V dropped 3 bases and J dropped 7 bases, with 15 bases sitting between them. CDR3 length: 14 residues. Germline CDR1 is MNHNS and CDR2 is SASEGT. This CDR3 reads CASSEGAPFRTQYF. CDR3 DNA sequence: TGTGCCAGCAGTGAGGGGGCTCCCTTTCGGACCCAGTACTTC.

The chain couples TRBV20-1 to TRBJ1-2; tentatively, D is TRBD1 (6 bases). This CDR3 region has 13 residues. CDR1 DFQATT and CDR2 SNEGSKA come from the germline V gene (reference sequence). V was pared by 3 bases and J by 5 bases, with 13 bases between. The CDR3 region has the DNA TGCAGTGCTAGTACACAGGGATTATATGGCTACACCTTC. Its translation: CSASTQGLYGYTF.

The chain recombines TRBV4-1 with TRBJ2-7; a possible D gene is TRBD1 (6 bases). This CDR3 is 13 amino acids long. Between the trimmed V and J ends, which lost 3 bases and 3 bases, there was a span of 9 bases. Germline loops: CDR1 MGHRA, CDR2 YSYEKL. The CDR3 nucleotides read TGCGCCAGCAGCCAGACAGGCCACTACGAGCAGTACGTC. Translated, it gives CASSQTGHYEQYV.

The chain carries TRBV20-1 and TRBJ1-1, with unresolved D. The CDR3 is made up of 12 amino acids. Germline loops: CDR1 DFQATT, CDR2 SNEGSKA (reference sequence). V lost 3 bases, J lost 7 bases, and 12 bases lay in between. CDR3 region: CSASRRENEAFF. CDR3 nucleotide sequence: TGCAGTGCTAGTCGAAGGGAGAATGAAGCTTTCTTT.

The chain uses TRBV9 and TRBJ2-4, with D perhaps matching TRBD1 (6 bases). Trimming removed 4 bases from V and 9 bases from J, with 23 bases in between. The germline gives CDR1 SGDLS, CDR2 YYNGEE. The CDR3 length is 16 residues. The CDR3 nucleotides read TGTGCCAGCAGCCCCTCGGGACACACGGTACCACTCATTCAGTACTTC. Residues: CASSPSGHTVPLIQYF.

The DNA for the CDR3 is TGTGCCAGCGGCGACAGGGACGGGTATGGCTACACCTTC. It is translated as CASGDRDGYGYTF. The V and J genes are TRBV2 and TRBJ1-2, with 7 bases that match TRBD1. The CDR3 has 13 amino acids. Per the germline V gene, CDR1 is SNHLY and CDR2 is FYNNEI. V was pared by 8 bases and J by 5 bases, with 8 bases of the junction left unmatched.

The rearrangement links TRBV18 to TRBJ2-7; 9 nucleotides match TRBD1. Germline V gene data show CDR1 as KGHSH and CDR2 as LQKENI. V lost 2 bases, J lost 5 bases, and 1 base stayed unmatched. The length of the CDR3 is 13 residues. CDR3 sequence (DNA): TGTGCCAGCTCACCAGACAGGGGGGACGAGCAGTACTTC. The encoded protein is CASSPDRGDEQYF.

This clone appeared a few times. This sequence joins TRBV7-9 and TRBJ1-6; 8 nucleotides align to TRBD1. Germline CDR1 SEHNR, CDR2 FQNEAQ (reference sequence). The CDR3 extends over 16 amino acids. Trimming took 2 bases from V and 7 from J; bases not matched to a gene: 7. CDR3 residues: CASSLRRTGNNSPLHF. The DNA for the CDR3 is TGTGCCAGCAGCTTAAGACGGACAGGGAACAATTCACCCCTCCACTTT.

The CDR3 region is CASSVTGGRETQYF. For the CDR3, the DNA is TGCGCCAGCAGCGTAACAGGGGGCAGAGAGACCCAGTACTTC. This chain connects TRBV5-1 to TRBJ2-5; TRBD1 matches at 9 bases. This CDR3 is built from 14 residues. Germline assignment: CDR1 SGHRS and CDR2 YFSETQ. V shed 4 bases and J 4 bases; nucleotides not matched to a gene: 5. The full variable domain, rest sourced from reference TRBV5-1 and TRBJ2-5, is KAGVTQTPRYLIKTRGQQVTLSCSPISGHRSVSWYQQTPGQGLQFLFEYFSETQRNKGNFPGRFSGRQFSNSRSEMNVSTLELGDSALYLCASSVTGGRETQYFGPGTRLLVL.

This clone was detected a few times. The CDR3 is CASRPGEQETQYF. In DNA, the CDR3 is TGCGCCAGCAGGCCCGGAGAGCAAGAGACCCAGTACTTC. The chain carries TRBV5-1 and TRBJ2-5; D is ambiguous. Germline CDR1 reads SGHRS; CDR2 reads YFSETQ. The CDR3 is 13 amino acids. V lost 5 bases, J lost 2 bases, and 10 bases lay in between.

This clone was detected only once. The chain links TRBV10-1 to TRBJ1-4; the match to TRBD1 covers 7 bases. J was trimmed by 7 bases and V by 6 bases; bases with no gene match: 5. CDR1 WNHNN and CDR2 SYGVQD come from the germline V gene (reference sequence). This CDR3 has 13 residues. The CDR3 coding sequence is TGCGCCAGCAGCGACAGGGTTGGTGAAAAACTGTTTTTT. Translated: CASSDRVGEKLFF.

The V and J genes are TRBV28 and TRBJ2-3; 8 nucleotides agree with TRBD2. Germline CDR1 reads MDHEN; CDR2 reads SYDVKM. The CDR3 is 16 residues long. Trimming cost V 2 bases and J 2 bases; bases outside gene matches: 6. The CDR3 here is CASSLSALADTDTQYF. CDR3 nucleotides: TGTGCCAGCAGTTTAAGCGCACTAGCGGACACAGATACGCAGTATTTT.

The gene calls are TRBV5-8 and TRBJ2-3, with 10 bases lining up with TRBD1. V was clipped by 9 bases and J by 5 bases; unmatched bases: 9. Germline-derived CDR1 and CDR2 are SGHTS and YDEGEE. This CDR3 contains 14 residues. CDR3 nucleotide sequence: TGTGCCACTTCGGACAGGGGGTTGGAAGATACGCAGTATTTT. Its protein is CATSDRGLEDTQYF.